A selection of T cell receptor beta chains follows, all from one sample in a study of blood T cell repertoires in COVID-19. The data were produced by immunoSEQ multiplex PCR, yet TCRdb's version contains in-frame clones alone and is incomplete. The sample includes roughly 35,000 clones, 70% to 90% seen only once; the top ten take 10% to 15%. Sequencing input: peripheral blood. All receptors come from a man aged 55 to 70 with active COVID-19. Each CDR3 is given with its conserved first and last residue.

v_call,cdr3_aa
TRBV19,CASTPRISGNTIYF
TRBV11-2,CASSPRTPGYEQYF
TRBV12-3/TRBV12-4,CASTRGDSQFF
TRBV28,CASSQGTGAWEQFF
TRBV11-2,CASSPLGATGRGEKLFF
TRBV3-1/TRBV3-2,CASSPSWPPKSTDTQYF
TRBV19,CATRTGIGFNQPQHF
TRBV19,CASRGGGTGELFF
TRBV19,CASSLDKNTEAFF
TRBV24-1,CATSQGGQETQYF
TRBV10-3,CAISGVTNTGELFF
TRBV5-6,CASSPIQGLNTEAFF
TRBV11-3,CASSRGGIEDTEAFF
TRBV29-1,CSAHGGPDEQYF
TRBV25-1,CASRDRDRVLTF
TRBV7-3,CASSLVAGGTDTQYF
TRBV5-6,CASSLGRGIGYTF
TRBV7-3,CASSQGPGETQYF
TRBV19,CASSPAVGYTF
TRBV6-5,CASSPWGGNQPQHF
TRBV7-8,CASSEGLADFYEQYF
TRBV2,CASSGLTSYEQYF
TRBV19,CASTHGGVPNTGELFF
TRBV19,CASMGLSNQPQHF
TRBV25-1,CASLPPGQFTEAFF
TRBV5-6,CASRPGYSSYNEQFF
TRBV14,CASSQGGPRYNEQFF
TRBV12-5,CASGLPGALQPQHF
TRBV19,CASSTSGGQGYGYTF
TRBV5-1,CASSSGLAGENEQFF
TRBV5-4,CASSTGTSGRIGELFF
TRBV9,CASSGTNYNEQFF
TRBV4-2,CASSQTLQGRDRTDTQYF
TRBV4-1,CASSHGQGTNEKLFF
TRBV12-5,CARMVGYGYTF
TRBV10-3,CAISESSREALTEQYF
TRBV14,CASSQDFLARYNEQFF
TRBV5-4,CASSLDLGGAQYF
TRBV11-2,CASSLASGMGETQYF
TRBV28,CASRRGGPYEQYF
TRBV11-3,CASSPSAVRNTGELFF
TRBV2,CASSEGYPGGELFF
TRBV6-1,CASSELAGEDTQYF
TRBV3-1/TRBV3-2,CASSQDYGDTKAETQYF
TRBV2,CASSSTSGDSYEQYF
TRBV10-3,CAISDGGMSGASSSYNEQFF
TRBV5-1,CASSLQGLAGTNTGELFF
TRBV9,CASSVEGLAATGELFF
TRBV7-2,CASSLDRENEQFF
TRBV11-1,CASSPRGLQETQYF
TRBV5-4,CASSPPGTAQYEQYF